The 14 T cell receptor beta chains in this list originate from one sample, sequenced in a study of OX40 agonist ivuxolimab in advanced cancers. TCRdb's table, derived via immunoSEQ multiplex PCR, lists solely in-frame clones and lacks some. Of more than 40,000 clones listed, about 86% were seen once; the top ten hold 10%. The sequences come from CD4+ or CD8+ T cells sorted from blood, collected in a trial of the OX40 agonist ivuxolimab. These receptor sequences come from an adult with an advanced solid tumor such as melanoma, head and neck, liver or kidney cancer.

With regard to this clone: At one of its ends the junction is not consistent with the germline gene, which may arise from a read error. The chain uses TRBV14 and TRBJ1-1; no clear D gene. The CDR3 is 17 residues long. The germline V gene has CDR1 SGHDN and CDR2 FVKESK. The CDR3: CASSQDRGGLPNTEAFF. DNA of the CDR3: TGCGCCAGCAGCCAAGATCGTGGCGGACTCCCGAACACTGAAGCTTTCTTT. The variable domain in full, with the rest retrieved from reference TRBV14 and TRBJ1-1, is EAGVTQFPSHSVIEKGQTVTLRCDPISGHDNLYWYRRVMGKEIKFLLHFVKESKQDESGMPNNRFLAERTGGTYSTLKVQPAELEDSGVYFCASSQDRGGLPNTEAFFGQGTRLTVV.

The chain links TRBV19 to TRBJ2-1; 7 bases fit TRBD1. Germline loops: CDR1 LNHDA, CDR2 SQIVND (reference sequence). CDR3 length: 18 amino acids. V shed 4 bases, J shed 2 bases, and the junction held 14 bases outside the gene matches. The CDR3 loop reads CASSTPDSVGGPYNEQFF. DNA for the CDR3: TGTGCCAGTAGTACACCAGATTCGGTAGGGGGCCCCTACAATGAGCAGTTCTTC.

The rearrangement uses TRBV6-6 and TRBJ1-5, with D unclear. The V gene's germline CDR1 is MNHNY and CDR2 SVGAGI (reference sequence). This CDR3 comprises 12 residues. Trimming removed 1 base from V and 9 bases from J, with 7 bases in between. CDR3 in DNA: TGTGCCAGCAGTTACTTTCCGCGGCCCCAGCATTTT. This codes for CASSYFPRPQHF.

This clone was counted a few times. The sample holds other DNA sequences that translate to the same CDR3. The chain couples TRBV5-1 to TRBJ2-7; D possibly uses TRBD1 or TRBD2 (5 bases each). From germline, CDR1 is SGHRS and CDR2 YFSETQ. Deletions cut 3 bases from V and 2 bases from J, with 15 bases between. This CDR3 has 15 amino acids. Here the CDR3 DNA reads TGCGCCAGCAGCTCACCGGGACGGAGCGCCTACGAGCAGTACTTC. It yields the protein CASSSPGRSAYEQYF.

This clone has only one observation. The V gene is TRBV28, the J gene TRBJ1-1; D gene uncertain. With 3 bases removed from V and 6 bases from J, the gap between germline ends came to 17 bases. The CDR3 extends over 15 amino acids. CDR1 is MDHEN, CDR2 SYDVKM, per germline. The chain's CDR3 is CASSFSYTEFPEAFF. CDR3 in DNA: TGTGCCAGCAGTTTCTCTTACACGGAATTCCCTGAAGCTTTCTTT. The full variable domain, completed using reference TRBV28 and TRBJ1-1, is DVKVTQSSRYLVKRTGEKVFLECVQDMDHENMFWYRQDPGLGLRLIYFSYDVKMKEKGDIPEGYSVSREKKERFSLILESASTNQTSMYLCASSFSYTEFPEAFFGQGTRLTVV.

This chain connects TRBV9 to TRBJ2-5; D uncertain. This CDR3 contains 15 residues. Per the germline V gene, CDR1 is SGDLS and CDR2 is YYNGEE. Trimming pared 0 bases from V and 1 base from J, leaving 10 bases between. The CDR3 DNA follows: TGTGCCAGCAGCGTAGGTACAGCAAGCCAAGAGACCCAGTACTTC. Translated: CASSVGTASQETQYF.

This chain links TRBV4-3 with TRBJ2-3; D tentatively reads TRBD1 or TRBD2 (6 bases each). In germline, CDR1 is LGHNA, CDR2 YSLEER. V lost 5 bases to trimming and J lost 4 bases, with 13 bases between them. This CDR3 has 14 amino acids. CDR3 residues: CASSSVGGPDTQYF. CDR3 sequence (DNA): TGCGCCAGCAGCTCAGTAGGGGGGCCAGATACGCAGTATTTT.

This chain's CDR3 is CASSAGEATDTQYF. The CDR3 DNA is TGTGCCAGCAGCGCGGGGGAGGCCACAGATACGCAGTATTTT. The J gene is TRBJ2-3, the V gene TRBV5-6; 7 bases match TRBD2. The CDR3 extends over 14 amino acids. V gave up 4 bases and J gave up 2 bases; unmatched junction bases: 4. Germline CDR1 SGHDT, CDR2 YYEEEE.

The chain is built from TRBV27 and TRBJ2-7; D remains unclear. Trimming removed 5 bases at V and 7 bases at J, with 12 bases between. CDR3 length equals 12 residues. The germline V gene encodes CDR1 MNHEY and CDR2 SMNVEV (reference sequence). DNA for the CDR3: TGTGCCAGCAGTCCCACCGGGTGGGAGCAGTACTTC. Translated: CASSPTGWEQYF.

The genes are TRBV7-7 and TRBJ2-5; D might be TRBD2 (6 bases). There are 16 residues in the CDR3. Germline V gives CDR1 SSHAT, CDR2 FNYEAQ (reference sequence). V shed 5 bases and J shed 5 bases, with 21 bases lying between them. DNA for the CDR3: TGTGCCAGCAGCCTGGGGGGAAACTGGGGATTGGAGACCCAGTACTTC. Amino acid sequence: CASSLGGNWGLETQYF.

The count of this clone is one. The rearrangement joins TRBV6-5 to TRBJ1-1; 7 bases are a match to TRBD1. CDR1 and CDR2 (germline): MNHEY, SVGAGI. V lost 6 bases to trimming and J lost 5 bases; unmatched junction nucleotides: 9. The CDR3 has 14 residues. This chain's CDR3 is CASRVLTGRTEAFF. DNA of the CDR3: TGTGCCAGCAGGGTATTGACAGGGAGAACTGAAGCTTTCTTT.

J is TRBJ2-3 and V is TRBV30; 10 bases align to TRBD2. The CDR3 extends over 14 amino acids. The trim removed 7 bases at V and 5 bases at J, leaving 9 bases unmatched. Germline V gene sequence: CDR1 GTSNPN, CDR2 SVGIG (reference sequence). The CDR3 protein is CALSAGGIGDTQYF. The CDR3 coding sequence is TGTGCCTTGTCAGCGGGAGGGATTGGAGATACGCAGTATTTT.

This clone was recorded only once. The genes are TRBV6-5 and TRBJ1-2; D perhaps matches TRBD1 (5 bases). Looked up from germline, CDR1 is MNHEY and CDR2 is SVGAGI. The V end lost 2 bases, the J end lost 6 bases, and 16 bases lay between the germline ends. CDR3 size: 15 residues. The CDR3 DNA is TGTGCCAGCAGTTACGGTCCCGGCAGGGCAAATGGCTACACCTTC. Amino acids: CASSYGPGRANGYTF.

The rearrangement uses TRBV6-5 and TRBJ1-2; no clear D. The CDR3 is 12 residues long. The V gene lost 8 bases and the J gene lost 8 bases, with 15 bases spanning the gap. Per germline, CDR1 MNHEY and CDR2 SVGAGI. The CDR3 loop reads CASDSKSGGYTF. The CDR3 coding sequence is TGTGCCAGCGATTCCAAGTCGGGAGGCTACACCTTC.